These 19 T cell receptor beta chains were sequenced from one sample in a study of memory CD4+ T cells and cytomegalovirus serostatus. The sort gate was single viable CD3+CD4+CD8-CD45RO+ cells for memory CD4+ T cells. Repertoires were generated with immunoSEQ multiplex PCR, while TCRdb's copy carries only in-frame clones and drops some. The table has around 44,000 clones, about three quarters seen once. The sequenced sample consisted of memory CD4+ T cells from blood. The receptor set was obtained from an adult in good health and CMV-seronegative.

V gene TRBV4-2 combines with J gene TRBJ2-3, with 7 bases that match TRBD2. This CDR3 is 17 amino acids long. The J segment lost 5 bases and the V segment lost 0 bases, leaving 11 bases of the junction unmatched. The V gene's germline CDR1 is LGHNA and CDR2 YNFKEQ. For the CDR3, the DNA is TGTGCCAGCAGCCAAGAATGGGGAGGGATTGGGCAAGATACGCAGTATTTT. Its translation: CASSQEWGGIGQDTQYF.

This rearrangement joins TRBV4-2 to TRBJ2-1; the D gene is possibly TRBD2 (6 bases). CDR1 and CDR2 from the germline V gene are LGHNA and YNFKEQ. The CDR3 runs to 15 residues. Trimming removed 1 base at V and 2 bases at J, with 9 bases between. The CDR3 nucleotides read TGTGCCAGCAGCCAAGCCGGGGAGGCCTACAATGAGCAGTTCTTC. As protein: CASSQAGEAYNEQFF.

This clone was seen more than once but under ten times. The CDR3 sequence: CASSTPLGGAAFF. The CDR3 DNA is TGTGCCAGCAGCACACCCCTAGGGGGGGCAGCTTTCTTT. The chain couples TRBV5-6 to TRBJ1-1, with D perhaps matching TRBD1 (6 bases). Germline V CDR1 and CDR2: SGHDT, YYEEEE. The V gene lost 4 bases and the J gene lost 10 bases, with 17 bases spanning the gap. The CDR3 loop spans 13 amino acids.

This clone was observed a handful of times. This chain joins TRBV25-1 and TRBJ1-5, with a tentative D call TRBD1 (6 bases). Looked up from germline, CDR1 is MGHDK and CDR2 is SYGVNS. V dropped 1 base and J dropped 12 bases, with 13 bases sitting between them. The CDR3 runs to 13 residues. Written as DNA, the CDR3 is TGTGCCAGCAGTGAATTTTACGGGGGCGTCCAGCATTTT. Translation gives CASSEFYGGVQHF.

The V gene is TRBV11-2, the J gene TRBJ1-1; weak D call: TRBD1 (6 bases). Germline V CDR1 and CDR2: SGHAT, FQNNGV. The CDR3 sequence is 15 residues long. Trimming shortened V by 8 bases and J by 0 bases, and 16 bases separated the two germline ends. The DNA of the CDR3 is TGTGCCAGCCATTCGGTGTCAGGGGTGAACACTGAAGCTTTCTTT. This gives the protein CASHSVSGVNTEAFF.

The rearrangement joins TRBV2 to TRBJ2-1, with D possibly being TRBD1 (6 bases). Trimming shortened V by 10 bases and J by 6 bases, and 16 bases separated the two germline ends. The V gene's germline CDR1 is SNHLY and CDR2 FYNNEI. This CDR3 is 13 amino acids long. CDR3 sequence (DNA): TGTGCCACCCACAGGGAGAGGGTCAATGAGCAGTTCTTC. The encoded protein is CATHRERVNEQFF.

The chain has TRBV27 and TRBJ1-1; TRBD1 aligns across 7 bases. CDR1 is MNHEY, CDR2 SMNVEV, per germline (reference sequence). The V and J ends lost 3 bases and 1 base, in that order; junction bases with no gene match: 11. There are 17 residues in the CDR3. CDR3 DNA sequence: TGTGCCAGCAGTTTGGAACGGGGGACAGAAAAGAACACTGAAGCTTTCTTT. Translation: CASSLERGTEKNTEAFF.

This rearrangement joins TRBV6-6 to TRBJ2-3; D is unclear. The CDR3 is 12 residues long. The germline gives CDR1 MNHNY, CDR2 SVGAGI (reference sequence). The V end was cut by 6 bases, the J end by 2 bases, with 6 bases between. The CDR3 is CASSQYTDTQYF. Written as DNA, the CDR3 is TGTGCCAGCAGCCAATACACAGATACGCAGTATTTT.

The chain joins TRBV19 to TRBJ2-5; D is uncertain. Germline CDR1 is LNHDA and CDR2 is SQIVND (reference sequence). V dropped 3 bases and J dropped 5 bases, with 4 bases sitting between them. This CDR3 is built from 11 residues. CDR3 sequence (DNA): TGTGCCAGTAGTATTAGCGAGACCCAGTACTTC. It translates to CASSISETQYF.

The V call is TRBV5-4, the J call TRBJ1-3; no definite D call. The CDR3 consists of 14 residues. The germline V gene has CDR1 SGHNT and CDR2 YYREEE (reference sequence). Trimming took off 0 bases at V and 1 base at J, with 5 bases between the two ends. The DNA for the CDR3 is TGTGCCAGCAGCTTGGCCGGGTCTGGAAACACCATATATTTT. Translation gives CASSLAGSGNTIYF.

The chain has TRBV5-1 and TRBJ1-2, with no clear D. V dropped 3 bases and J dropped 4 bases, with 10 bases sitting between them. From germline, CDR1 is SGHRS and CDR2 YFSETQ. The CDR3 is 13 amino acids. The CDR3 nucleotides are TGCGCCAGCAGCTCGGACGGAACCTATGGCTACACCTTC. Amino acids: CASSSDGTYGYTF.

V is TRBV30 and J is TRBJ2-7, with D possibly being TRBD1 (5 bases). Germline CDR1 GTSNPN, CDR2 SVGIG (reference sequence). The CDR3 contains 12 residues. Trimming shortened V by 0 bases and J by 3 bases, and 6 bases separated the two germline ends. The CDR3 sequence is CAWSVGVYEQYF. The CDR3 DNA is TGTGCCTGGAGTGTAGGGGTCTACGAGCAGTACTTC.

This chain's CDR3 is CASSPGEFNEKLFF. The CDR3 DNA is TGCGCCAGCAGCCCGGGGGAGTTCAATGAAAAACTGTTTTTT. The rearrangement joins TRBV5-1 to TRBJ1-4; D perhaps matches TRBD1 (5 bases). The germline V gene has CDR1 SGHRS and CDR2 YFSETQ. Trimming stripped 4 bases from V and 5 bases from J, with 12 bases between. The length of the CDR3 is 14 residues.

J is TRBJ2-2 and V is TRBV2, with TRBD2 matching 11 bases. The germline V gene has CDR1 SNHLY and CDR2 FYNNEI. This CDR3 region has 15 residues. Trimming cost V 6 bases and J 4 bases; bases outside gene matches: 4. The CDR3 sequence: CASRAGTSGTGELFF. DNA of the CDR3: TGTGCCAGCAGGGCCGGGACTAGCGGCACCGGGGAGCTGTTTTTT.

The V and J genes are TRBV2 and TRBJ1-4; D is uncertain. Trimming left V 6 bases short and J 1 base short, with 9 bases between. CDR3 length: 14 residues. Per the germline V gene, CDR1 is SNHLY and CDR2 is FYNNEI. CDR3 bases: TGTGCCAGCAGAGACGTTGGAACTAATGAAAAACTGTTTTTT. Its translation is CASRDVGTNEKLFF.

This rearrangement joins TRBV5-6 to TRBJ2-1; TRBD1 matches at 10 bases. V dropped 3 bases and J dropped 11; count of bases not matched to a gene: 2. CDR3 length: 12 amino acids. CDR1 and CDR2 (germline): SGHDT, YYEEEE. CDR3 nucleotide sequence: TGTGCCAGCAGCTGGGGACAGGGGAAGCAGTTCTTC. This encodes CASSWGQGKQFF.

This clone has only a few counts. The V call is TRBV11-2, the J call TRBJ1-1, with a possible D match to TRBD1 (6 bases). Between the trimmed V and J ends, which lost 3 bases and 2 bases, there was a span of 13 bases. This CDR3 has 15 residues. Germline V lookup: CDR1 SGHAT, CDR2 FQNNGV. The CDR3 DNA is TGTGCCAGCAGCTTCGGGGGGGCGGGAAACACTGAAGCTTTCTTT. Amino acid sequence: CASSFGGAGNTEAFF.

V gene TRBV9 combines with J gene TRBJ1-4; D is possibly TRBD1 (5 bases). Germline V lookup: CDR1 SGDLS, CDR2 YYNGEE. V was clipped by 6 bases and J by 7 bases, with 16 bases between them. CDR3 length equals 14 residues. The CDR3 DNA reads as TGTGCCAGCAACCCAGGGCCCTGGGGTGAAAAACTGTTTTTT. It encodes CASNPGPWGEKLFF.

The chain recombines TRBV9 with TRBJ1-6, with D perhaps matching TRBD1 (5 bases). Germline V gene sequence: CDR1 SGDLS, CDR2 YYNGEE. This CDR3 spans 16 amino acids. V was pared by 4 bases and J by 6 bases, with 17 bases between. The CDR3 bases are TGTGCCAGCAGCCCAGGGAGCGGATCCCGTAATTCACCCCTCCACTTT. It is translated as CASSPGSGSRNSPLHF.